The 23 T cell receptor beta chains below all came from one sample that was sequenced in a study of T cells after yellow fever vaccination. In TCRdb, the 5' RACE reads were re-called with MiXCR into one record per CDR3 protein. The sample consists of 200,000 to 300,000 distinct CDR3 sequences, 5.5% to 8.5% of them appearing once. The sample consisted of CD4+ T cells sorted from PBMCs, taken on the day of the yellow fever booster vaccination. The receptor source for this set is a man aged 25 to 40 who received the YFV17D yellow fever vaccine.

The chain links TRBV3-1 to TRBJ2-3; a weak D match, TRBD2 (6 bases). The CDR3 spans 16 residues. Germline V gene lookup returns CDR1 LGHDT and CDR2 YNNKEL (reference sequence). V lost 4 bases and J 6 bases, leaving 20 bases between the germline ends. CDR3 bases: TGTGCCAGCAGCCTCCCGCCCGGGAGCGGTGCGGATACGCAGTATTTT. Amino acids: CASSLPPGSGADTQYF.

This clonotype was detected ten times or more. The chain is built from TRBV12-3 or TRBV12-4 and TRBJ1-1, with D perhaps TRBD1 (6 bases). The CDR3 length is 15 residues. Trimming removed 4 bases at V and 4 bases at J, with 16 bases between. The CDR3 coding sequence is TGTGCCAGCAGTTCACTGACAGGCCGTCCCACTGAAGCTTTCTTT. This codes for CASSSLTGRPTEAFF.

This clonotype was recorded many times. J is TRBJ2-1 and V is TRBV6-2 or TRBV6-3; maybe TRBD2 (5 bases). Germline CDR1 is MNHEY and CDR2 is SVGEGT. The CDR3 contains 12 residues. The V and J ends lost 2 bases and 15 bases respectively, with 14 bases between them. CDR3 bases: TGTGCCAGCAGTTACGACCGAGCGCGGGTGTTCTTC. Residues: CASSYDRARVFF.

The chain links TRBV29-1 to TRBJ1-2; D not resolved. CDR3 size: 12 residues. The germline CDR1 and CDR2 sequences are SQVTM and ANQGSEA. Trimming removed 4 bases at V and 0 bases at J, with 6 bases between. The CDR3 here is CSVVLTNYGYTF. In DNA form, the CDR3 reads TGCAGCGTTGTCCTGACTAACTATGGCTACACCTTC.

The rearrangement links TRBV15 to TRBJ1-2; D uncertain. Trimming left V 0 bases short and J 4 bases short, with 15 bases between. The CDR3 extends over 16 amino acids. Germline V gene lookup returns CDR1 LNHNV and CDR2 YYDKDF (reference sequence). Here the CDR3 reads CATSRDPGRSSYGYTF. In nucleotides, the CDR3 is TGTGCCACCAGCAGAGATCCGGGGAGGTCCTCCTATGGCTACACCTTC.

This clonotype was observed many times. V and J are TRBV20-1 and TRBJ2-3; the D is unclear. The CDR3 is 12 amino acids. V was shortened by 3 bases and J by 2 bases, with 6 bases between the two germline ends. CDR1 DFQATT and CDR2 SNEGSKA come from the germline V gene (reference sequence). CDR3 nucleotides: TGCAGTGCTAGCGGGTACACAGATACGCAGTATTTT. Its protein product is CSASGYTDTQYF.

The chain uses TRBV27 and TRBJ1-1; TRBD1 might be the D (5 bases). The CDR3 is made up of 14 amino acids. V lost 5 bases and J lost 4, with 14 bases in between. Germline V gene sequence: CDR1 MNHEY, CDR2 SMNVEV (reference sequence). CDR3 bases: TGTGCCAGCAGTCAACCAGGGTTGGGCACTGAAGCTTTCTTT. Amino acid sequence: CASSQPGLGTEAFF.

The chain recombines TRBV29-1 with TRBJ2-7, with 7 nucleotides matching TRBD1. CDR1 SQVTM and CDR2 ANQGSEA come from the germline V gene. V was pared by 6 bases and J by 3 bases, with 5 bases of the junction left unmatched. The CDR3 loop spans 12 amino acids. The CDR3 region has the DNA TGCAGCGTCCGGGACAGAGTCTACGAGCAGTACTTC. Protein sequence: CSVRDRVYEQYF.

V and J are TRBV5-5 and TRBJ2-5, with a weak D call TRBD2 (6 bases). The V gene's germline CDR1 is SGHKS and CDR2 YYEKEE (reference sequence). The CDR3 consists of 12 residues. V was trimmed by 4 bases and J by 10 bases, leaving 14 bases between them. The CDR3 protein is CASSRREEHQYF. The CDR3 bases are TGTGCCAGCAGCCGGCGGGAAGAACACCAGTACTTC. The full variable domain, in which reference TRBV5-5 and TRBJ2-5 provide the parts outside the CDR3, is DAGVTQSPTHLIKTRGQQVTLRCSPISGHKSVSWYQQVLGQGPQFIFQYYEKEERGRGNFPDRFSARQFPNYSSELNVNALLLGDSALYLCASSRREEHQYFGPGTRLLVL.

This clonotype was detected many times. The chain is built from TRBV20-1 and TRBJ2-1, with D possibly TRBD1 on 5 matching bases. Germline V lookup: CDR1 DFQATT, CDR2 SNEGSKA (reference sequence). This CDR3 has 11 residues. Trimming took off 6 bases at V and 4 bases at J, with 7 bases between the two ends. The CDR3 is CSADKYNEQFF. CDR3 nucleotide sequence: TGCAGTGCGGACAAGTACAATGAGCAGTTCTTC.

A few counts support this clonotype. The chain carries TRBV24-1 and TRBJ2-7, with D tentatively TRBD2 (5 bases). CDR1 and CDR2 (germline): KGHDR, SFDVKD. The CDR3 sequence is 12 residues long. V dropped 9 bases and J dropped 4 bases, with 12 bases sitting between them. DNA for the CDR3: TGTGCCACCTTGGTTACGGGATACGAGCAGTACTTC. Protein product: CATLVTGYEQYF.

This clonotype was seen at least ten times. The genes are TRBV12-3 or TRBV12-4 and TRBJ2-3; D not certain. Trimming left V 5 bases short and J 1 base short, with 10 bases between. The CDR3 loop spans 14 amino acids. The DNA of the CDR3 is TGTGCCAGCAGTCAAAGAAGCGGCACAGATACGCAGTATTTT. This codes for CASSQRSGTDTQYF.

The chain carries TRBV11-2 and TRBJ2-1; 7 nucleotides match TRBD2. The CDR3 extends over 18 amino acids. Germline V gene lookup returns CDR1 SGHAT and CDR2 FQNNGV. V lost 2 bases, J lost 4 bases, and 14 bases stayed unmatched. The CDR3 DNA follows: TGTGCCAGCAGCTTATTCACGACTAGCTATAGGGGTTACAATGAGCAGTTCTTC. It is translated as CASSLFTTSYRGYNEQFF.

This clonotype was recorded at least ten times. V is TRBV29-1 and J is TRBJ2-1; D gene ambiguous. Germline CDR1 SQVTM, CDR2 ANQGSEA. Between the trimmed V and J ends, which lost 5 bases and 9 bases, there was a span of 8 bases. CDR3 length: 10 residues. CDR3 sequence: CSVLSSEQFF. The CDR3 bases are TGCAGCGTTTTAAGCAGTGAGCAGTTCTTC.

This clonotype was recorded a few times. The V gene is TRBV29-1, the J gene TRBJ1-1, with a possible D match to TRBD1 (6 bases). The CDR3 is made up of 13 amino acids. Germline V gene lookup returns CDR1 SQVTM and CDR2 ANQGSEA. V gave up 6 bases and J gave up 1 base, with 12 bases separating them. CDR3 nucleotide sequence: TGCAGCGTAGCCGGGACACCGAACACTGAAGCTTTCTTT. Its protein is CSVAGTPNTEAFF.

The chain carries TRBV7-7 and TRBJ1-3; 10 nucleotides line up with TRBD1. With 1 base clipped from V and 0 bases from J, the junction kept 6 bases outside the gene matches. The CDR3 extends over 18 amino acids. Germline V lookup: CDR1 SSHAT, CDR2 FNYEAQ (reference sequence). The CDR3 sequence is CASSLGRDRGRSGNTIYF. CDR3 nucleotide sequence: TGTGCCAGCAGCTTAGGAAGGGACAGGGGACGCTCTGGAAACACCATATATTTT.

This clonotype appeared many times. This sequence joins TRBV7-2 and TRBJ2-7; 7 bases fit TRBD1. The J segment lost 6 bases and the V segment lost 3 bases, leaving 8 bases of the junction unmatched. This CDR3 has 14 amino acids. The germline V gene encodes CDR1 SGHTA and CDR2 FQGNSA. DNA for the CDR3: TGTGCCAGCAGCTTCGCGTACAGGGGCAGCGAGCAGTACTTC. This encodes CASSFAYRGSEQYF.

In this sample, this clonotype turned up a few times. The V and J genes are TRBV6-5 and TRBJ2-7, with D tentatively TRBD1 (5 bases). The V gene lost 7 bases and the J gene lost 0 bases, with 13 bases spanning the gap. The CDR3 has 14 residues. Germline V CDR1 and CDR2: MNHEY, SVGAGI. The CDR3 DNA reads TGTGCCAGCACCGTACAGGAGAGCTCCTACGAGCAGTACTTC. Translating gives CASTVQESSYEQYF.

The table lists this clonotype with many counts. The rearrangement links TRBV27 to TRBJ2-1, with a weak D call TRBD2 (5 bases). CDR3 length: 17 residues. The germline V and J ends were trimmed by 3 bases and 0 bases, with 15 bases remaining between them. Germline lookup yields CDR1 MNHEY and CDR2 SMNVEV (reference sequence). CDR3: CASSLAGGIISYNEQFF. CDR3 sequence (DNA): TGTGCCAGCAGTTTGGCGGGTGGGATCATCTCCTACAATGAGCAGTTCTTC.

Many counts were recorded for this clonotype. The chain recombines TRBV7-3 with TRBJ2-3, with 9 bases that match TRBD2. The germline gives CDR1 SGHTA, CDR2 FQGTGA. The CDR3 length is 13 residues. The CDR3 here is CASGGHPTDTQYF. CDR3 coding DNA: TGTGCTAGCGGGGGTCACCCTACGGATACGCAGTATTTT.

This clonotype showed up just a few times. The V call is TRBV19, the J call TRBJ2-7; weak D call: TRBD2 (5 bases). V lost 6 bases and J lost 1, with 13 bases in between. The germline CDR1 and CDR2 sequences are LNHDA and SQIVND (reference sequence). The CDR3 loop spans 14 amino acids. The CDR3 loop reads CASRKGDKSYEQYF. For the CDR3, the DNA is TGTGCCAGTAGAAAGGGAGACAAATCCTACGAGCAGTACTTC.

J is TRBJ2-5 and V is TRBV5-6; D is undetermined. CDR3 length: 14 residues. V shed 6 bases and J shed 1 base, with 13 bases lying between them. Per germline, CDR1 SGHDT and CDR2 YYEEEE. The CDR3 loop reads CASNHRPSQETQYF. The CDR3 DNA reads as TGTGCCAGCAACCACCGGCCCAGCCAAGAGACCCAGTACTTC.

This clonotype has a handful of counts. This rearrangement joins TRBV7-2 to TRBJ2-7; perhaps TRBD2 as D (5 bases). CDR1 and CDR2 from the germline V gene are SGHTA and FQGNSA. Trimming removed 2 bases from V and 1 base from J, with 12 bases in between. The CDR3 sequence is 15 residues long. CDR3 residues: CASSLSLVPSYEQYF. The CDR3 region has the DNA TGTGCCAGCAGCTTATCACTAGTCCCATCCTACGAGCAGTACTTC.